A single T cell receptor beta chain is shown here with its context. This clonotype turned up a few times. This receptor's antigen is unknown. Nothing much larger sits one base from this clone, and base qualities are not available. The treatment or condition label corresponds to: live attenuated yellow fever vaccine strain. A standard Ficoll-Paque protocol was used to isolate PBMCs from peripheral blood. Dynabeads CD4 and CD8 positive selection kits were used to isolate CD4 and CD8 T-cell fractions. TriZol was used to extract RNA from bulk PBMCs, from CD4 and CD8 fractions, and from dextramer-positive and dextramer-negative fractions. Sequencing instrument: Illumina NovaSeq 6000. Synthesis of TCR cDNA relied on 5'RACE template switching, a step that introduced a universal primer site along with unique molecular identifiers. cDNA synthesis was primed from both the TCR alpha and TCR beta constant segments. Library amplification involved two PCR steps, and the second step added sample barcodes and sequencing adapters. Libraries were sequenced on Illumina HiSeq 2500 (2x100 bp) or NovaSeq (2x150 bp). As for the original processing: Demultiplexing of reads and collapsing into UMI consensus sequences were performed with MIGEC, and V(D)J alignment was carried out with MiXCR. Clonotypes responding to the vaccine were identified with edgeR on replicate PBMC samples, with the criteria of FDR below 0.01 and a log2 fold change above 5 up to day 15. Each bulk clonotype received a CD4 or CD8 identity based on whether the sequenced CD4 or CD8 repertoire contained that clonotype at higher abundance. TCRdb ran its own pipeline on the public reads, namely fastp trimming at Q25 and MiXCR clone calling, and kept in-frame beta chains. A single entry per CDR3 protein holds the most common genes and DNA from its merged rows. TCRdb, not the authors, supplied the V and J calls. The sample contains just over 250,000 distinct CDR3 sequences, around 4.9% of them found a single time. Approximately 3.5% of the sample is taken by the ten largest.

The CDR3, cysteine through phenylalanine, is 13 amino acids long. Here the CDR3 DNA is all that survives: 39 bases in frame from base 1. From the germline V gene, CDR1 is SGHTA and CDR2 is FQGNSA. V is shortened by 2 bases, J by 8 bases, and the region joining them spans 10 bases. This entry comes from a study of T cells after yellow fever vaccination (dated by TCRdb to the late 2010s). About the study as a whole: The SMART-Seq v4 Ultra Low Input RNA kit was used to prepare libraries from fractions with low cell numbers. Bulk TCR alpha and beta repertoires were sequenced longitudinally to track T-cell clones before and after primary and booster YFV17D yellow fever vaccination. The cohort comprised two healthy male donors, one aged 18 to 29 and one aged 30 to 40 years. Bulk PBMC replicates and cell subsets were isolated from blood drawn at multiple timepoints before and after both primary and secondary immunization.

Summary of the overall study and its limitations: A small fraction of clonotypes appeared in both the CD4 and CD8 compartments, likely as a result of convergent recombination. Most clones expanded after primary vaccination were re-detected after the booster (about 95% of CD4 and around 88% of CD8), suggesting broad memory maintenance. The secondary T-cell response was weaker than the primary response but faster, peaking on day 5 instead of day 15. Because the study included only a couple of donors, the extent to which the findings can be generalized is limited. FACS-sorted repertoires could contain abundant contaminating clonotypes from the bulk population, so computational filtering was required.

The sequences come from CD4+ T cells sorted from PBMCs, collected on the day of the yellow fever booster vaccination. This receptor was taken from a man younger than 35 who received the YFV17D yellow fever vaccine. The rearrangement joined TRBV7-2 to TRBJ2-1, with an unclear D gene assignment. This receptor carries the CDR3 CASSLNRVDEQFF. DNA sequence: TGTGCCAGCAGCTTAAATAGGGTCGATGAGCAGTTCTTC.